The present entry profiles one T cell receptor (beta chain) with its context. The data originate from a study of blood T cell repertoires in COVID-19. Authors' data handling: Amplification with reference gene primers provided the estimates of nucleated cell counts. Some clones are missing from TCRdb's copy, which holds only in-frame ones; the method was immunoSEQ multiplex PCR. V and J calls and clone size are given by that table; D and trimming were obtained from the DNA. The top ten hold roughly 8.7% of the sample, which has roughly 230,000 clones, 80% to 90% seen once. Trimming removed 4 bases at V and 6 bases at J, with 11 bases between. The CDR3 contains 12 residues. Per the germline V gene, CDR1 is GTSNPN and CDR2 is SVGIG (reference sequence).

The sequenced material came from peripheral blood. The sequence was obtained from a man aged 40-49 years with active or convalescent COVID-19. The V call is TRBV30, the J call TRBJ2-3, with a tentative D call TRBD2 (6 bases). Written as DNA, the CDR3 is TGTGCCTGGACGGCAGGGAGGGATACGCAGTATTTT. Translation gives CAWTAGRDTQYF.